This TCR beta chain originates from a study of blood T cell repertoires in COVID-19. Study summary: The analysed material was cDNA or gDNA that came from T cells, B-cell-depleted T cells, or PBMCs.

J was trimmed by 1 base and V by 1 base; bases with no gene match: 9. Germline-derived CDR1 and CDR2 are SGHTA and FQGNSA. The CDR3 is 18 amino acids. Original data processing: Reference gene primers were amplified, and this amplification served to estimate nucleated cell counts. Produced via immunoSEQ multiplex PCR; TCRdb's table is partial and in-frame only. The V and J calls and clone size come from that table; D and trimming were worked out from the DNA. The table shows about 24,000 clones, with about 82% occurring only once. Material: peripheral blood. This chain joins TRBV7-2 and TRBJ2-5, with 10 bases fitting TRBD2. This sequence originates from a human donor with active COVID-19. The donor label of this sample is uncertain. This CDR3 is CASSLVSSGSLFQETQYF. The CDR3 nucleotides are TGTGCCAGCAGCTTAGTGTCTAGCGGGAGCCTATTCCAAGAGACCCAGTACTTC.